The source of this TCR beta chain is a study of cytomegalovirus exposure and HLA in healthy donors. Across the study: From HLA-typed donors, an early data release held around 80 million unique TCRs. General study points: Presence/absence results assume similar sequencing depth per donor, which may not hold.

Samples came from healthy bone marrow donors. While unrecorded immune exposures were likely, the donors were nominally healthy when sampled. In the case of this clone: Its target is not known.

Vbeta (60) and Jbeta (13) primers were used in the PCR. The protocol was immunoSEQ multiplex PCR, while the TCRdb copy is restricted to in-frame clones and leaves out a portion. The sample lists fewer than 110,000 clones, around 83% seen once, with approximately 3.6% in the top ten. This CDR3 spans 14 amino acids. V gave up 0 bases and J gave up 7 bases, with 8 bases separating them. Per germline, CDR1 SGHNT and CDR2 YYREEE (reference sequence). The rearrangement joins TRBV5-4 to TRBJ1-6; TRBD1 might be the D (6 bases). This receptor was identified in a young man in good health and CMV-seronegative. The sequenced sample was PBMCs. CDR3 sequence (DNA): TGTGCCAGCAGCTTGGGCAGGGGAAATTCACCCCTCCACTTT. Protein product: CASSLGRGNSPLHF.